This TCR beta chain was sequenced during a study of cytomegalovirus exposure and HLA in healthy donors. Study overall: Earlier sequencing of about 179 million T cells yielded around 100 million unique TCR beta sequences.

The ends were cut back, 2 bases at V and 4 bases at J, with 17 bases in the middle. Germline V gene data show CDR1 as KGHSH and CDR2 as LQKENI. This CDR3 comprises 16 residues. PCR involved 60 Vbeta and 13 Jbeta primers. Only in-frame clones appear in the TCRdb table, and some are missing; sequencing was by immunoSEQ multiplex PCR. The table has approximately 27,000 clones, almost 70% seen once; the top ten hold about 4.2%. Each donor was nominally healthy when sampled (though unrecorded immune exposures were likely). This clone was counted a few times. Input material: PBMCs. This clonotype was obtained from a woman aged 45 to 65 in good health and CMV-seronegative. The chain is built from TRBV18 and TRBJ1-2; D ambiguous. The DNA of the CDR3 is TGTGCCAGCTCACCAACTAACGGGATCAGTCCCTATGGCTACACCTTC. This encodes CASSPTNGISPYGYTF.